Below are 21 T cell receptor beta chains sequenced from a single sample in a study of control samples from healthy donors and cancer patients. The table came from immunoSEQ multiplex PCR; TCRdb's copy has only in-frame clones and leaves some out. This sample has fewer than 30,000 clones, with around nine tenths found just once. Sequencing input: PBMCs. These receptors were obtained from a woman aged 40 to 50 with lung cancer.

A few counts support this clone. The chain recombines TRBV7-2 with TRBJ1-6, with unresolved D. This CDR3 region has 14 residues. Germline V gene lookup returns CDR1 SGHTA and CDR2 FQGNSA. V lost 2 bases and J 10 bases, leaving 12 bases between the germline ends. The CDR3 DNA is TGTGCCAGCAGCTTATCGTCGTTAAACTCACCCCTCCACTTT. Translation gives CASSLSSLNSPLHF.

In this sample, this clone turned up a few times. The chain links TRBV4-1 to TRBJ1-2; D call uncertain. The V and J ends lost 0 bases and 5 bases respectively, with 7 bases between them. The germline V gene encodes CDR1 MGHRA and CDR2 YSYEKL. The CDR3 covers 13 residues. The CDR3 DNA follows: TGCGCCAGCAGCCAAGATCTCGCGTATGGCTACACCTTC. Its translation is CASSQDLAYGYTF.

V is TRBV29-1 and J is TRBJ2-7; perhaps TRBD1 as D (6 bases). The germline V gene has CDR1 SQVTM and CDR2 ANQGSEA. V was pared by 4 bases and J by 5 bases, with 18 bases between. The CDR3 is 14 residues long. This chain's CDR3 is CSVVTTGSYNEQYF. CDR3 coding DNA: TGCAGCGTTGTGACCACAGGGAGTTACAACGAGCAGTACTTC.

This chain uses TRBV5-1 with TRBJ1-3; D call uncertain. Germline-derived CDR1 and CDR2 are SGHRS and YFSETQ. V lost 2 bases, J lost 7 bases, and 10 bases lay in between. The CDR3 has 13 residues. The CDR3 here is CASSFDLGNTIYF. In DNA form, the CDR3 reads TGCGCCAGCAGCTTCGACCTGGGGAACACCATATATTTT.

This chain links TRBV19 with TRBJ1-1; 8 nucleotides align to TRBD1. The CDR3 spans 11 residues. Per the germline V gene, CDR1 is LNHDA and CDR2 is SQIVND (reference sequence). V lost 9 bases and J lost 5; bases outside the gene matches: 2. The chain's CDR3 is CASDRGTEAFF. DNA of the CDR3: TGTGCCAGCGACAGGGGAACTGAAGCTTTCTTT.

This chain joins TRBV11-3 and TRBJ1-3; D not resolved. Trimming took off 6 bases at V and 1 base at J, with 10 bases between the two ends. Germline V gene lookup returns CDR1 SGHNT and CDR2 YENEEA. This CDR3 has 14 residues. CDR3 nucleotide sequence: TGTGCCAGCAGGAAGGACGTATCTGGAAACACCATATATTTT. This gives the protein CASRKDVSGNTIYF.

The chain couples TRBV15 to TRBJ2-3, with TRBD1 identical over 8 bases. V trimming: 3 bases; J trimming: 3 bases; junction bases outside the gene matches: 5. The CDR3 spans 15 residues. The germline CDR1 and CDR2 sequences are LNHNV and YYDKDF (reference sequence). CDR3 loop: CATSRVDRGTDTQYF. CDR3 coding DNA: TGTGCCACCAGCAGGGTAGACAGGGGTACAGATACGCAGTATTTT.

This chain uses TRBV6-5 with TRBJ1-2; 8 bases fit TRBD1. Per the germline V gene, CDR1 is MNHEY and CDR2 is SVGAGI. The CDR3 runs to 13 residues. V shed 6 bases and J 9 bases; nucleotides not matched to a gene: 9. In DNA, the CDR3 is TGTGCCAGCAGCAGAGGACAGGGAAGGAGCTACACCTTC. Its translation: CASSRGQGRSYTF.

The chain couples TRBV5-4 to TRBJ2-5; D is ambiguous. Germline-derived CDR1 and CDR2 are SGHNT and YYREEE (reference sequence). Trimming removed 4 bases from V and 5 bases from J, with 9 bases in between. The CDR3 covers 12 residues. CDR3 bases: TGTGCCAGCAGCATCTTTAGGGAGACCCAGTACTTC. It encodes CASSIFRETQYF.

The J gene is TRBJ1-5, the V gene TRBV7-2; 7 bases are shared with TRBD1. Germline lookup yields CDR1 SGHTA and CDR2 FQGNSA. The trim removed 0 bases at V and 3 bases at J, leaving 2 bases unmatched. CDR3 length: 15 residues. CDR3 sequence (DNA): TGTGCCAGCAGCTTAGCGGGACAGCCCAATCAGCCCCAGCATTTT. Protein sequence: CASSLAGQPNQPQHF.

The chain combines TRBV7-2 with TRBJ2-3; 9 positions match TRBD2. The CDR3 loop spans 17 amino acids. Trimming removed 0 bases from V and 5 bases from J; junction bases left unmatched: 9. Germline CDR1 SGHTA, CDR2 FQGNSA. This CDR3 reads CASSLAPSGGLRDTQYF. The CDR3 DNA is TGTGCCAGCAGCTTAGCCCCCAGCGGGGGGCTGAGAGATACGCAGTATTTT.

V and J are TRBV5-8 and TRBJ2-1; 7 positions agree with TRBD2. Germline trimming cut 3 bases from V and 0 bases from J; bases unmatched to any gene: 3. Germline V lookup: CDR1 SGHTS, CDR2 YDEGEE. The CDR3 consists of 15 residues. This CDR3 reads CASSYRGDSYNEQFF. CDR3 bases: TGTGCCAGCAGCTATCGGGGGGACTCCTACAATGAGCAGTTCTTC. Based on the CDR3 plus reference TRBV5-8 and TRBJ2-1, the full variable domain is EAGVTQSPTHLIKTRGQQATLRCSPISGHTSVYWYQQALGLGLQFLLWYDEGEERNRGNFPPRFSGRQFPNYSSELNVNALELEDSALYLCASSYRGDSYNEQFFGPGTRLTVL.

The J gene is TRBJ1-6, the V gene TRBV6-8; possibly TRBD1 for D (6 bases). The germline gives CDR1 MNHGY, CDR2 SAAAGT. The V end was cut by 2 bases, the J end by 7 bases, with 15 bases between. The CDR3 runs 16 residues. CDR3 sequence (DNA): TGTGCCAGCAGTTACAAGTTGCGGGGGCTAAATTCACCCCTCCACTTT. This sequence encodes CASSYKLRGLNSPLHF.

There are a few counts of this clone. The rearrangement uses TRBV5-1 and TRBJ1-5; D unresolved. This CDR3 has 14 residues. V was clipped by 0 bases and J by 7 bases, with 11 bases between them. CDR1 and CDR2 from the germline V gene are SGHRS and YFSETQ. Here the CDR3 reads CASSLGSTDQPQHF. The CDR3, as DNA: TGCGCCAGCAGCTTGGGCAGTACCGACCAGCCCCAGCATTTT. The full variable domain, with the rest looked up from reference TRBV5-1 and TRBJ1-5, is KAGVTQTPRYLIKTRGQQVTLSCSPISGHRSVSWYQQTPGQGLQFLFEYFSETQRNKGNFPGRFSGRQFSNSRSEMNVSTLELGDSALYLCASSLGSTDQPQHFGDGTRLSIL.

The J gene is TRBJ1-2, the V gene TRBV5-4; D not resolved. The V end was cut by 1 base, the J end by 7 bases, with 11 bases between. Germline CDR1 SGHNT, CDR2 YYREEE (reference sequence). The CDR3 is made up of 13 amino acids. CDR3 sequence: CASSLSGSGGYTF. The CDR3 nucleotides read TGTGCCAGCAGCTTGTCGGGTTCCGGTGGCTACACCTTC.

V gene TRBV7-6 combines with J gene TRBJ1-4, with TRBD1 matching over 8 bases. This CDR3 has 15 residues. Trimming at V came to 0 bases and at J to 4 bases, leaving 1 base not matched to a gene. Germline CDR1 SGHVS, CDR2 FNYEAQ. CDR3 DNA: TGTGCCAGCAGCTTAGCGGGACAGGTTAATGAAAAACTGTTTTTT. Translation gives CASSLAGQVNEKLFF.

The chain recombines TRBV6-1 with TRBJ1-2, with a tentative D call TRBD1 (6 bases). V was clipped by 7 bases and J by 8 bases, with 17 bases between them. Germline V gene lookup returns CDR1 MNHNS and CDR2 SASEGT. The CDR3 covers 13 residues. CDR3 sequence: CASTAGGARGYTF. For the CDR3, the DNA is TGTGCCAGCACTGCGGGGGGGGCGCGGGGCTACACCTTC.

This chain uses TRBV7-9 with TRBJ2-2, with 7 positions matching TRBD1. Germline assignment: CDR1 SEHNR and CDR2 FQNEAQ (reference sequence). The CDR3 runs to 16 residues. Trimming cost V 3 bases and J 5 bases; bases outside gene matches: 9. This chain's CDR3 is CASSFLPQGDTGELFF. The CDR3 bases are TGTGCCAGCAGCTTCCTACCTCAGGGGGATACCGGGGAGCTGTTTTTT. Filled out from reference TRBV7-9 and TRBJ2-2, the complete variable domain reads DTGVSQNPRHKITKRGQNVTFRCDPISEHNRLYWYRQTLGQGPEFLTYFQNEAQLEKSRLLSDRFSAERPKGSFSTLEIQRTEQGDSAMYLCASSFLPQGDTGELFFGEGSRLTVL.

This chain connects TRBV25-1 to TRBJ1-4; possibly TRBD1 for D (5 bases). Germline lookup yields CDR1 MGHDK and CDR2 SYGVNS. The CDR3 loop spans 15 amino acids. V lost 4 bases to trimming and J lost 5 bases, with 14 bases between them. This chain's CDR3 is CASSGDDWANEKLFF. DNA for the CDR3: TGTGCCAGCAGTGGGGACGATTGGGCCAATGAAAAACTGTTTTTT.

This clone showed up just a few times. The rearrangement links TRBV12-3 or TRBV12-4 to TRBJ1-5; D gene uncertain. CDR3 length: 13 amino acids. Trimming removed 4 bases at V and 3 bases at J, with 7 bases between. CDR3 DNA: TGTGCCAGCAGTTCTAGCCTCAATCAGCCCCAGCATTTT. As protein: CASSSSLNQPQHF.

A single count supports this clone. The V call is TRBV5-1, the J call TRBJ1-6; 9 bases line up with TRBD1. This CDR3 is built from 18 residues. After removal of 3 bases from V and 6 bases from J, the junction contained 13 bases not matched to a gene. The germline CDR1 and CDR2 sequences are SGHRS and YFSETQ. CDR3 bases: TGCGCCAGCAGCTGGAGTCCCGGGACAGGGAGGGGTAATTCACCCCTCCACTTT. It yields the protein CASSWSPGTGRGNSPLHF.